The present entry profiles one TCR beta chain with its context. Each donor was a healthy Caucasian individual from Russia, aged roughly 6 to 95. This specimen belongs to a study of blood T cells in healthy people across ages. Primers used in a second PCR of about 6 to 11 cycles were a sample-barcoded 5' primer and a J-beta primer mix. One entry per CDR3 protein, called by TCRdb with MiXCR from the 5' RACE reads. This sample has roughly 500,000 distinct CDR3 sequences, with roughly 28% found just once. This CDR3 has 13 amino acids. The TCR was taken from a woman in her 70s in good health. The V call is TRBV21-1, the J call TRBJ1-4. TRBV21-1 is reported as a pseudogene. Sequenced: blood. The CDR3 protein is CASSKKLAGKLFF. The CDR3 DNA follows: TGTGCCAGCAGCAAAAAGCTCGCCGGAAAACTGTTTTTT.